One TCR beta chain is described in this entry. Profiled with immunoSEQ multiplex PCR; TCRdb holds only in-frame clones, not every one. Among roughly 67,000 clones listed, over 75% were seen once. This record belongs to a study of OX40 agonist ivuxolimab in advanced cancers. V lost 2 bases and J lost 2, with 5 bases in between. The germline CDR1 and CDR2 sequences are SGHRS and YFSETQ. This CDR3 contains 13 residues. The gene calls are TRBV5-1 and TRBJ2-4; D uncertain. The specimen was CD4+ or CD8+ T cells sorted from blood, collected in a trial of the OX40 agonist ivuxolimab. The sequence came from an adult with an advanced solid tumor such as melanoma, head and neck, liver or kidney cancer. Here the CDR3 DNA reads TGCGCCAGCAGCTTTGAGTCCAAAAACATTCAGTACTTC. The encoded protein is CASSFESKNIQYF.